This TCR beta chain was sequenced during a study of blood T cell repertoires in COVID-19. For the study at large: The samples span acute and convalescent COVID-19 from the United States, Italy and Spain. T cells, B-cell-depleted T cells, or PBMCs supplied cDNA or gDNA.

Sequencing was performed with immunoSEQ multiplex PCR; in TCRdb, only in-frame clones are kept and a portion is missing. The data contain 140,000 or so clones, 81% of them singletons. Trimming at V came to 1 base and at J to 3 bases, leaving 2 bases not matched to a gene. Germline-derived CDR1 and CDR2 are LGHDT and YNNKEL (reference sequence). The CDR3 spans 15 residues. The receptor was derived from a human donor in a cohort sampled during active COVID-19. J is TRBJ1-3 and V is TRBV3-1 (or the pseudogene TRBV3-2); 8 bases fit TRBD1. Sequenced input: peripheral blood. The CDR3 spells CASSQATGVGNTIYF. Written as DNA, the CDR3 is TGTGCCAGCAGCCAAGCGACAGGGGTTGGAAACACCATATATTTT.